This entry features one T cell receptor (beta chain) sequence. Its specific antigen is unknown. The sample holds no much larger clone one base away, and base qualities are not on file. V is clipped by 1 base and J by 7 bases, and the sequence between their germline boundaries is 11 bases long. CDR1 and CDR2 (LNHNV, YYDKDF) derive from the germline V gene (reference sequence). The CDR3 numbers 14 residues from cysteine through phenylalanine. This entry keeps only the CDR3 DNA: 42 bases, framed from base 1. The data were obtained in a study of blood T cell repertoires in COVID-19 (TCRdb year 2020). Concerning the study at large: The collaborator samples originated in the United States, Italy and Spain and spanned the acute and convalescent phases of COVID-19. The material from the prospective study consisted of cDNA or gDNA derived from T cells, B-cell-depleted T cells, or PBMCs. The dataset comprised deeply sampled blood TCRbeta repertoires from subjects exposed to, actively infected with, or recovered from COVID-19. The repertoires were made available in a free public database intended to serve as a resource for research on the immune response to SARS-CoV-2. Samples were obtained from the ongoing ImmuneRACE study (first 160 participants) and from roughly 1,300 subjects provided by 6 global collaborators. Sample metadata almost always included a de-identified subject ID, COVID-19 status, age in years and sex. Where available, HLA class I and class II types were taken from metadata supplied by the sample provider and were not determined by assay-based typing.

General findings and caveats noted by the study authors: How much clinical and demographic metadata was included differed by source and by participant, and the metadata was provided uncurated.

TCRbeta CDR3 regions were amplified from genomic DNA by means of the immunoSEQ Assay, a bias-controlled multiplex PCR. The authors' pipeline ran thus. Nucleated cell counts per sample were estimated from amplification of reference gene primers within the assay. Sequence reads were collapsed and filtered to measure the absolute abundance of every unique TCRbeta CDR3 rearrangement. For each sample, productive Simpson clonality was calculated as the square root of Simpson's diversity index over productive rearrangements. This is the immuneACCESS table as TCRdb keeps it, with only in-frame sequences that have V and J called. A part of the clones is gone; compared with another copy, unresolved V genes explain less than half, and the rest is unexplained. V and J calls and clone size are copied from that table; D and trimming were computed from the DNA. The sample table records hundreds of thousands of clones; roughly 85% of these occur just once. Together, the top ten hold around 5.5% of the sample.

Each collaborating institution followed its own protocols to collect whole blood in K2EDTA tubes. Collaborator samples were shipped for TCRbeta analysis as frozen whole blood, isolated PBMCs, or DNA extracted from either sample type. This TCR came from a man in his fifties with active or convalescent COVID-19. The sequencing input was peripheral blood. This chain joins TRBV15 to TRBJ2-1; the D gene is perhaps TRBD1, from 6 matching bases. The DNA is as follows: TGTGCCACCAGCAGAGTTGGACAGTGGAATGAGCAGTTCTTC. It translates as CATSRVGQWNEQFF.